Described below is a single T cell receptor (beta chain) sequence and its context. The target antigen is unknown. This sample is drawn from a study of monozygotic twins with inflammatory bowel disease. General study findings and limits: For IBD patients, clonotypes shared with others were fewer than for healthy twins, especially with disease activity. Whereas healthy co-twins had higher TCRbeta diversity (inverse Simpson), IBD patients had lower diversity.

TCRdb reprocessed the 5' RACE reads and stores each CDR3 protein as one record, lacking DNA. There are about 380,000 distinct CDR3 sequences in the sample, with just over 2.5% held by the top ten. CDR3 size: 14 residues. The chain is built from TRBV12-3 or TRBV12-4 and TRBJ1-2. The sequenced sample was blood. The TCR sequence derives from a human donor with ulcerative colitis or Crohn's disease, or a healthy co-twin of an affected twin (not recorded which). The CDR3 loop is CASSPLGPSYGYTF.